These 12 T cell receptor beta chains were sequenced from one sample in a study of human T cells and chemical hapten exposure. The time point was: pre-sensitization, week 0. Treatment defined: therapeutic diphenylcyclopropenone sensitization with weekly scalp DPC. TCRdb reprocessed the RACE reads via MiXCR and lists one record per CDR3 protein. The table lists some 330,000 distinct CDR3 sequences, approximately 5% of them singletons. Sequencing used whole blood, obtained in connection with sensitization to the hapten diphenylcyclopropenone (DPC). All receptors come from a woman aged 18 to 35 with alopecia areata. Some clones in this sample may be carry-over from other donors' samples.

This clonotype was picked up a small number of times. The CDR3 sequence: CASSYDRLVTDTQYF. The CDR3 DNA sequence: TGTGCCAGCAGTTACGACAGACTAGTCACAGATACGCAGTATTTT. The chain uses TRBV6-5 and TRBJ2-3, with a weak D call TRBD2 (6 bases). V lost 2 bases to trimming and J lost 2 bases, with 11 bases between them. In germline, CDR1 is MNHEY, CDR2 SVGAGI. This CDR3 contains 15 residues.

The sample holds many counts of this clonotype. At one boundary the junction diverges from the germline segment, which might be a read error. The chain couples TRBV7-2 to TRBJ2-6; TRBD1 is a possible D gene (6 bases). The CDR3 has 12 amino acids. Germline CDR1 is SGHTA and CDR2 is FQGNSA. This CDR3 reads CASSSRSGQPGF. In DNA, the CDR3 is TGTGCCAGCAGCTCCCGGAGCGGACAGCCCGGTTTC.

This clonotype was seen only a few times. The chain recombines TRBV12-3 or TRBV12-4 with TRBJ2-1, with D perhaps TRBD2 (6 bases). Trimming took off 6 bases at V and 4 bases at J, with 16 bases between the two ends. The CDR3 has 15 amino acids. The CDR3 coding sequence is TGTGCCAGCAGCCAGGGAGGCGCAATATACAATGAGCAGTTCTTC. Protein product: CASSQGGAIYNEQFF.

This clonotype has ten or more counts. The genes are TRBV4-3 and TRBJ1-1, with no clear D. The germline V gene encodes CDR1 LGHNA and CDR2 YSLEER. V was cut by 5 bases and J by 0 bases, with 7 bases left in between. CDR3 length: 13 residues. The CDR3 DNA is TGCGCCAGCAGCTTTCGTATGAACACTGAAGCTTTCTTT. Residues: CASSFRMNTEAFF.

This clonotype was detected only a few times. The chain carries TRBV28 and TRBJ1-5; D is possibly TRBD1 (6 bases). Trimming stripped 4 bases from V and 6 bases from J, with 13 bases between. CDR1 and CDR2 from the germline V gene are MDHEN and SYDVKM. The CDR3 has 14 amino acids. Written as DNA, the CDR3 is TGTGCCAGCAGTTCTGGAGGGGGTGGTCAGCCCCAGCATTTT. Translating it yields CASSSGGGGQPQHF.

There are many counts of this clonotype. V gene TRBV4-3 combines with J gene TRBJ1-2; the D is unclear. Germline CDR1 is LGHNA and CDR2 is YSLEER. The V end lost 0 bases, the J end lost 7 bases, and 9 bases lay between the germline ends. The CDR3 runs 13 residues. Written as DNA, the CDR3 is TGCGCCAGCAGCCAAGATCAGGTCGCTGGCTACACCTTC. It specifies CASSQDQVAGYTF.

This clonotype occurred a few times. This sequence joins TRBV4-1 and TRBJ1-1; unclear D gene. The V end was cut by 1 base, the J end by 7 bases, with 13 bases between. The CDR3 totals 14 residues. The germline V gene encodes CDR1 MGHRA and CDR2 YSYEKL. CDR3 sequence reads: CASSQVSAAGEAFF. The CDR3 DNA sequence: TGCGCCAGCAGCCAAGTGTCGGCAGCCGGTGAAGCTTTCTTT.

A few counts support this clonotype. V usage is TRBV12-3 or TRBV12-4 and J usage is TRBJ1-5; D remains unclear. The CDR3 extends over 13 amino acids. The ends were cut back, 3 bases at V and 6 bases at J, with 9 bases in the middle. The CDR3 DNA sequence: TGTGCCAGCAGTTTCATATTAGGTCAGCCCCAGCATTTT. It specifies CASSFILGQPQHF.

The chain joins TRBV10-3 to TRBJ1-2, with TRBD1 matching 9 bases. V shed 10 bases and J 4 bases; nucleotides not matched to a gene: 1. The CDR3 consists of 11 residues. Per the germline V gene, CDR1 is ENHRY and CDR2 is SYGVKD. CDR3 coding DNA: TGTGCCACGGGACAGGGCTATGGCTACACCTTC. Its protein is CATGQGYGYTF.

This clonotype showed up just a few times. The chain couples TRBV12-3 or TRBV12-4 to TRBJ1-4; D is unclear. V was clipped by 3 bases and J by 2 bases, with 13 bases between them. The CDR3 runs 16 residues. CDR3 protein: CASSFGGPGTNEKLFF. The DNA for the CDR3 is TGTGCCAGCAGTTTCGGTGGCCCGGGGACTAATGAAAAACTGTTTTTT.

This clonotype was observed many times. This chain joins TRBV5-1 and TRBJ1-1, with D maybe TRBD1 (5 bases). The germline V and J ends were trimmed by 0 bases and 0 bases, with 6 bases remaining between them. CDR3 length: 14 residues. The germline V gene has CDR1 SGHRS and CDR2 YFSETQ. CDR3 coding DNA: TGCGCCAGCAGCTTGGGGACACTGAACACTGAAGCTTTCTTT. Translating it yields CASSLGTLNTEAFF.

There are many counts of this clonotype. V is TRBV5-1 and J is TRBJ1-2; D unclear. CDR1 is SGHRS, CDR2 YFSETQ, per germline. V shed 3 bases and J shed 2 bases, with 14 bases lying between them. This CDR3 region has 15 residues. The chain's CDR3 is CASSYQQLSNYGYTF. CDR3 nucleotide sequence: TGCGCCAGCAGCTATCAACAACTTTCAAACTATGGCTACACCTTC.